Listed below are T cell receptor beta chains from one sample, sequenced in a study of cytomegalovirus exposure and HLA in healthy donors. TCRdb keeps only in-frame clones here, not all; method: immunoSEQ multiplex PCR. The sample records tens of thousands of clones, about 70% being singletons. The sequenced sample consisted of PBMCs. These receptors were collected from a man between 18 and 29 years old in good health and CMV-seronegative. CDR3s include the opening cysteine and the closing phenylalanine or tryptophan. A D gene is named only where the DNA matches it firmly. Clone size is shown for a subset of rows, as once, few, many or a class of expanded clone.

size: once; D: NA; V: TRBV28; J: TRBJ2-5; CDR3: CASSYGGEETQYF; DNA: TGTGCCAGCAGTTATGGAGGGGAAGAGACCCAGTACTTC
size: NA; D: NA; V: TRBV15; J: TRBJ2-1; CDR3: CATSRRGARYNEQFF; DNA: TGTGCCACCAGCAGACGGGGGGCGAGGTACAATGAGCAGTTCTTC
size: NA; D: NA; V: TRBV6-1; J: TRBJ1-5; CDR3: CASTGRNQPQHF; DNA: TGTGCCAGTACAGGGCGTAATCAGCCCCAGCATTTT
size: NA; D: TRBD1; V: TRBV4-2; J: TRBJ2-7; CDR3: CASSHSGQGLSYEQYF; DNA: TGTGCCAGCAGCCACAGCGGACAGGGGCTCTCCTACGAGCAGTACTTC
size: NA; D: TRBD2; V: TRBV9; J: TRBJ2-5; CDR3: CASSVAGGQETQYF; DNA: TGTGCCAGCAGCGTAGCGGGGGGCCAAGAGACCCAGTACTTC
size: few; D: TRBD2; V: TRBV6-1; J: TRBJ2-7; CDR3: CASSAGAIRSYEQYF; DNA: TGTGCCAGCAGCGCGGGAGCCATCCGCTCCTACGAGCAGTACTTC
size: once; D: TRBD1; V: TRBV6-1; J: TRBJ1-2; CDR3: CASNILTGGASGYTF; DNA: TGTGCCAGCAACATACTCACAGGGGGCGCGAGCGGCTACACCTTC
size: NA; D: NA; V: TRBV6-5; J: TRBJ2-3; CDR3: CASSLNTRNTDTQYF; DNA: TGTGCCAGCAGCCTAAATACCAGGAACACAGATACGCAGTATTTT
size: NA; D: NA; V: TRBV4-1; J: TRBJ1-5; CDR3: CASSPTGSLWGIHQPQHF; DNA: TGCGCCAGCAGCCCGACAGGTAGTTTGTGGGGTATCCATCAGCCCCAGCATTTT
size: NA; D: NA; V: TRBV10-3; J: TRBJ1-2; CDR3: CAISDRDGYTF; DNA: TGTGCCATCAGTGACAGGGATGGCTACACCTTC
size: once; D: NA; V: TRBV30; J: TRBJ1-2; CDR3: CAWSGTENHYGYTF; DNA: TGTGCCTGGAGTGGGACAGAAAATCACTATGGCTACACCTTC
size: NA; D: NA; V: TRBV19; J: TRBJ1-5; CDR3: CASSIRQGDQPQHF; DNA: TGTGCCAGTAGTATAAGGCAGGGCGATCAGCCCCAGCATTTT
size: few; D: NA; V: TRBV9; J: TRBJ1-5; CDR3: CASSVAWRANQPQHF; DNA: TGTGCCAGCAGCGTAGCCTGGAGGGCCAATCAGCCCCAGCATTTT
size: NA; D: TRBD2; V: TRBV5-6; J: TRBJ2-3; CDR3: CASSLSIAGVTDTQYF; DNA: TGTGCCAGCAGCTTGTCGATAGCGGGGGTCACAGATACGCAGTATTTT
size: few; D: NA; V: TRBV27; J: TRBJ2-3; CDR3: CASSVPGTDTQYF; DNA: TGTGCCAGCAGTGTACCAGGCACAGATACGCAGTATTTT
size: NA; D: NA; V: TRBV9; J: TRBJ2-2; CDR3: CASSPQGTGELFF; DNA: TGTGCCAGCAGCCCGCAGGGTACCGGGGAGCTGTTTTTT
size: NA; D: NA; V: TRBV5-1; J: TRBJ1-4; CDR3: CASSSSGTTIEKLFF; DNA: TGCGCCAGCAGCAGTTCCGGGACTACGATCGAAAAACTGTTTTTT
size: NA; D: TRBD1; V: TRBV28; J: TRBJ1-1; CDR3: CASSLGQGIFGSTEAFF; DNA: TGTGCCAGCAGTCTCGGACAGGGGATCTTTGGGAGCACTGAAGCTTTCTTT
size: NA; D: NA; V: TRBV5-1; J: TRBJ2-2; CDR3: CASSHPAGPNTGELFF; DNA: TGCGCCAGCAGCCATCCAGCAGGGCCAAACACCGGGGAGCTGTTTTTT
size: few; D: TRBD1; V: TRBV30; J: TRBJ1-2; CDR3: CAWSVSPLGTGGTYGYTF; DNA: TGTGCCTGGAGTGTATCGCCTTTAGGGACAGGGGGCACTTATGGCTACACCTTC
size: NA; D: TRBD1; V: TRBV27; J: TRBJ1-6; CDR3: CASSKRQGQNSPLHF; DNA: TGTGCCAGCAGTAAACGACAGGGGCAAAATTCACCCCTCCACTTT
size: NA; D: TRBD1; V: TRBV28; J: TRBJ1-5; CDR3: CASSLTLQGFWPQHF; DNA: TGTGCCAGCAGTTTAACTTTACAGGGGTTTTGGCCCCAGCATTTT
size: NA; D: NA; V: TRBV19; J: TRBJ1-1; CDR3: CASSIPGNTEAFF; DNA: TGTGCCAGTAGTATCCCCGGGAACACTGAAGCTTTCTTT
size: few; D: NA; V: TRBV2; J: TRBJ2-3; CDR3: CATPEGGSTDTQYF; DNA: TGTGCCACCCCGGAGGGGGGGAGCACAGATACGCAGTATTTT
size: NA; D: NA; V: TRBV18; J: TRBJ1-1; CDR3: CASSPPSAGPNTEAFF; DNA: TGTGCCAGCTCACCACCATCGGCAGGTCCGAACACTGAAGCTTTCTTT
size: few; D: TRBD1; V: TRBV11-3; J: TRBJ2-3; CDR3: CASSTSGGKTDTQYF; DNA: TGTGCCAGCAGCACCTCAGGGGGCAAAACAGATACGCAGTATTTT
size: NA; D: NA; V: TRBV6-1; J: TRBJ2-2; CDR3: CASSARTGFTGELFF; DNA: TGTGCCAGCAGTGCTCGCACAGGGTTCACCGGGGAGCTGTTTTTT